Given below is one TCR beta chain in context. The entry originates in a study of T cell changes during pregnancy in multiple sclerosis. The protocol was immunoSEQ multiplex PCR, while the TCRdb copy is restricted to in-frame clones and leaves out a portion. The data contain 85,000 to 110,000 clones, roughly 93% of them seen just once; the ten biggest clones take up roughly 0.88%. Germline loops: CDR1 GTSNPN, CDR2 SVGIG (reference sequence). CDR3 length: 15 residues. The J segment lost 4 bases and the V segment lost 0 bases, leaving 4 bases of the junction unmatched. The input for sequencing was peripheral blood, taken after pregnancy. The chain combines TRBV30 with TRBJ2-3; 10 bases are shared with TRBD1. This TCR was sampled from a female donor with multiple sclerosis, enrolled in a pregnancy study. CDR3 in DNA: TGTGCCTGGAGTGTAGATGGGACAGGGGCAGATACGCAGTATTTT. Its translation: CAWSVDGTGADTQYF.